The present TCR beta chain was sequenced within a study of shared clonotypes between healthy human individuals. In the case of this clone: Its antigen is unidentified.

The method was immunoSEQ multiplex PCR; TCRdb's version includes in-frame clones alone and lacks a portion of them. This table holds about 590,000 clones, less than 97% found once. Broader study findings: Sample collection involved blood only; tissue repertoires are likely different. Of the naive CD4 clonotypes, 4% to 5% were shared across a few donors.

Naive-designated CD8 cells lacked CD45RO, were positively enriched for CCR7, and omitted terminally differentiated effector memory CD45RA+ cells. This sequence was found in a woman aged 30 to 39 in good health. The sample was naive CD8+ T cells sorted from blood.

CDR3 nucleotide sequence: TGTGCCAGCAGCGACTTGGACGGAAACACTGAAGCTTTCTTT. Translating it yields CASSDLDGNTEAFF. The chain recombines TRBV27 with TRBJ1-1; D ambiguous. The length of the CDR3 is 14 residues. Germline V gene lookup returns CDR1 MNHEY and CDR2 SMNVEV (reference sequence). Trimming removed 6 bases at V and 2 bases at J, with 13 bases between.